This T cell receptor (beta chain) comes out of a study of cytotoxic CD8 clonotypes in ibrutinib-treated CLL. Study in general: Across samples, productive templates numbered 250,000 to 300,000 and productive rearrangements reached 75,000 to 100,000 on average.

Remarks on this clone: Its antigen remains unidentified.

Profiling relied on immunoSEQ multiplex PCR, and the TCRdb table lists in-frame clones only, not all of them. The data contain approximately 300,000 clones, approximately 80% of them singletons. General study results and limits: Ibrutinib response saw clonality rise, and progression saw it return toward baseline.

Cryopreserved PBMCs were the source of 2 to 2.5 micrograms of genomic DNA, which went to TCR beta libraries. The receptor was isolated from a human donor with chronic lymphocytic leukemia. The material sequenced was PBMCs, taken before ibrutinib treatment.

The CDR3 DNA follows: TGTGCCAGCAGCCCGAACCCCGTGGACTCGCCCCAGCATTTT. Translating it yields CASSPNPVDSPQHF. The chain combines TRBV5-6 with TRBJ1-5; D not resolved. This CDR3 region has 14 residues. Germline CDR1 and CDR2: SGHDT and YYEEEE. Trimming took 4 bases from V and 9 from J, leaving 17 bases between them.